The source of this TCR beta chain is a study of blood T cell repertoires in COVID-19 (dated by TCRdb to the early 2020s). Describing the broader study: Collaborator samples came from the United States, Italy and Spain and covered acute and convalescent phases of COVID-19. The sample metadata nearly always contained a de-identified subject ID, COVID-19 status, age in years and sex. The samples were drawn from the first 160 participants of the ongoing ImmuneRACE study and from 950 to 1,500 subjects provided by 6 global collaborators. HLA class I and class II types, where available, came from metadata supplied by the sample provider rather than from assay-based typing. The material from the prospective study consisted of cDNA or gDNA derived from T cells, B-cell-depleted T cells, or PBMCs. Deeply sampled blood TCRbeta repertoires from subjects exposed to, actively infected with, or recovered from COVID-19 were included in the dataset. The repertoires were made available in a free public database intended to serve as a resource for research on the immune response to SARS-CoV-2.

In this sample, this clone turned up once. No antigen is known for it. It has no much larger one-base neighbor in the sample; base qualities were not kept. The CDR1 and CDR2 encoded by the germline V gene are MDHEN and SYDVKM. The CDR3 numbers 16 residues from cysteine through phenylalanine. The kept DNA is CDR3 alone, 48 bases in frame from the first base. The germline V and J ends show losses of 6 bases and 6 bases respectively, and no gene match explains 9 bases of the junction. Broad study findings and their caveats: The quantity of clinical and demographic metadata differed by source and by participant and was supplied without curation.

TCRbeta CDR3 regions were amplified from genomic DNA using the immunoSEQ Assay, a bias-controlled multiplex PCR. Regarding the original processing steps: Within the assay, amplification of reference gene primers was used to estimate how many nucleated cells each sample contained. To quantify the absolute abundance of each unique TCRbeta CDR3 rearrangement, sequence reads were collapsed and filtered. Productive Simpson clonality was computed per sample as the square root of Simpson's diversity index over productive rearrangements. This is the immuneACCESS table as TCRdb keeps it, with only in-frame sequences that have V and J called. A part of the clones is gone; compared with another copy, unresolved V genes explain less than half, and the rest is unexplained. That table supplies the V and J calls and clone size; D and trimming were determined from the DNA. A total of 150,000 to 200,000 clones appear in this sample, about 81% of them only once. The ten largest clones add up to 8% to 13% of the sample.

The collaborating institutions used their own protocols to collect whole blood in K2EDTA tubes. For TCRbeta analysis, collaborators shipped samples in one of three forms: frozen whole blood, isolated PBMCs, or DNA extracted from either of those sample types. This chain joins TRBV28 to TRBJ2-5; 14 bases in between match TRBD2. The specimen sequenced was peripheral blood. The receptor comes from a man aged 60 to 69 with active or convalescent COVID-19. CDR3 sequence: CASRGTSGSKRQTQYF. At the DNA level, the sequence is TGTGCCAGCAGGGGGACTAGCGGGAGCAAGAGGCAGACCCAGTACTTC. This CDR3, with the reference TRBV28 and TRBJ2-5 proteins standing in past its ends, gives the full variable domain DVKVTQSSRYLVKRTGEKVFLECVQDMDHENMFWYRQDPGLGLRLIYFSYDVKMKEKGDIPEGYSVSREKKERFSLILESASTNQTSMYLCASRGTSGSKRQTQYFGPGTRLLVL.